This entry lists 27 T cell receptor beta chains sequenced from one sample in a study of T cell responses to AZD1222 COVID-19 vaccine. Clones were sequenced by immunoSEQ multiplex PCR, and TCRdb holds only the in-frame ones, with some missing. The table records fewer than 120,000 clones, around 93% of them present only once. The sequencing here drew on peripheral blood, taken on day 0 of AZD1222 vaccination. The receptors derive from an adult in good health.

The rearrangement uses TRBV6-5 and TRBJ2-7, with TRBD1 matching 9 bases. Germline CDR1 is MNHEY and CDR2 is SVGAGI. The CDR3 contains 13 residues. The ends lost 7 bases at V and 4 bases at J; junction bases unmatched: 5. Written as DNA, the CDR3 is TGTGCCAGCACCGGGACAGGGCTGTACGAGCAGTACTTC. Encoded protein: CASTGTGLYEQYF.

CDR3 region: CASRMTDNYGYTF. CDR3 nucleotides: TGTGCCAGCAGAATGACAGATAACTATGGCTACACCTTC. The J gene is TRBJ1-2, the V gene TRBV6-5; tentatively, D is TRBD1 (5 bases). This CDR3 region has 13 residues. Per the germline V gene, CDR1 is MNHEY and CDR2 is SVGAGI. V gave up 6 bases and J gave up 1 base, with 9 bases separating them.

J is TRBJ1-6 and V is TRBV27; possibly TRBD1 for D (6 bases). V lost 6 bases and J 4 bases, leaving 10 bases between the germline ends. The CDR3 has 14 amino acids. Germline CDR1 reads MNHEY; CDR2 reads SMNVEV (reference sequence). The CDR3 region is CASRGQGYNSPLHF. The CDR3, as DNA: TGTGCCAGCAGGGGCCAGGGGTATAATTCACCCCTCCACTTT.

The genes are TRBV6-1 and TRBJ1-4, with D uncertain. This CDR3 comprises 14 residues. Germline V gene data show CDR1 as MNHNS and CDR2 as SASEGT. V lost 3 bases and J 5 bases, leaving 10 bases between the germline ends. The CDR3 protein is CASSDPGWNEKLFF. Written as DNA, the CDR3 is TGTGCCAGCAGTGACCCCGGGTGGAATGAAAAACTGTTTTTT.

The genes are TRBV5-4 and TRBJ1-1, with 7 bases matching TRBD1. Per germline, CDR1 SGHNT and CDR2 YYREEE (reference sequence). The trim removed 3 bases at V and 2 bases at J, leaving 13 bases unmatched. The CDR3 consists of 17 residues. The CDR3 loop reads CASSSDPLTGTNTEAFF. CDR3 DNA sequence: TGTGCCAGCAGCTCCGACCCTCTGACAGGGACAAACACTGAAGCTTTCTTT.

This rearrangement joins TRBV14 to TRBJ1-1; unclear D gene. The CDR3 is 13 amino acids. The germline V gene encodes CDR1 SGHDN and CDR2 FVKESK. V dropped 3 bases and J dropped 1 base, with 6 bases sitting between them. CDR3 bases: TGTGCCAGCAGCCACCGGCCGAACACTGAAGCTTTCTTT. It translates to CASSHRPNTEAFF.

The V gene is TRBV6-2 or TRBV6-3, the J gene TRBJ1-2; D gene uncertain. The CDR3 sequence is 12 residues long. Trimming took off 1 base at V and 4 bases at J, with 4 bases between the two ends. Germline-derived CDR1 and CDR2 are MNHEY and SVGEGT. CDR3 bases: TGTGCCAGCAGTTACTTGGGCTATGGCTACACCTTC. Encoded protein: CASSYLGYGYTF.

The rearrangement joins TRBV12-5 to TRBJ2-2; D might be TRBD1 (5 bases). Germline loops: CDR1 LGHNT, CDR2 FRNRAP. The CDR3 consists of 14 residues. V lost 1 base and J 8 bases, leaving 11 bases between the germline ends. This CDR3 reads CASGLAGFNGELFF. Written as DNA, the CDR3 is TGTGCTAGTGGTTTGGCAGGGTTCAATGGGGAGCTGTTTTTT.

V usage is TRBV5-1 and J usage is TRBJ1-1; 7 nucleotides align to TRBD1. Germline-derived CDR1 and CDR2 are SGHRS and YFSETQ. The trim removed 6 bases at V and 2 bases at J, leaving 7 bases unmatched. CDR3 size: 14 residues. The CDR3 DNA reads TGCGCCAGCACTTGGGACAGCACTAACACTGAAGCTTTCTTT. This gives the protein CASTWDSTNTEAFF.

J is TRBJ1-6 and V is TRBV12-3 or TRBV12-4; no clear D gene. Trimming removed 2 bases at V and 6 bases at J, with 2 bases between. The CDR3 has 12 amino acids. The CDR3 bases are TGTGCCAGCAGTTTATTTAATTCACCCCTCCACTTT. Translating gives CASSLFNSPLHF.

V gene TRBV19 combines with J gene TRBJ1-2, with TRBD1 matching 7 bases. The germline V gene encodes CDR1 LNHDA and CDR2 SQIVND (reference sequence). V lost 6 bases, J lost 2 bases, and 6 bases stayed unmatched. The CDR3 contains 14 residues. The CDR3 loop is CASSTGDPNYGYTF. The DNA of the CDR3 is TGTGCCAGTAGCACAGGGGATCCAAACTATGGCTACACCTTC. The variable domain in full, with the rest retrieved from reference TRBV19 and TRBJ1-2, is DGGITQSPKYLFRKEGQNVTLSCEQNLNHDAMYWYRQDPGQGLRLIYYSQIVNDFQKGDIAEGYSVSREKKESFPLTVTSAQKNPTAFYLCASSTGDPNYGYTFGSGTRLTVV.

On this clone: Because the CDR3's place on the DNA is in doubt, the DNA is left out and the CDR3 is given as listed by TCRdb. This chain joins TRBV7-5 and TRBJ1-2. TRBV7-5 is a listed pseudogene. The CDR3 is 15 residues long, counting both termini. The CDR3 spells CVRSFAPGANYGYTF.

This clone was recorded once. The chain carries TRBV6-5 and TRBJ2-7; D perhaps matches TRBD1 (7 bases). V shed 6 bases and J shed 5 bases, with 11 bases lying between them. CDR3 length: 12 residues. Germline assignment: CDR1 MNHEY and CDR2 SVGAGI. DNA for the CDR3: TGTGCCAGCAGACCCAGGGGGGACGAGCAGTACTTC. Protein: CASRPRGDEQYF.

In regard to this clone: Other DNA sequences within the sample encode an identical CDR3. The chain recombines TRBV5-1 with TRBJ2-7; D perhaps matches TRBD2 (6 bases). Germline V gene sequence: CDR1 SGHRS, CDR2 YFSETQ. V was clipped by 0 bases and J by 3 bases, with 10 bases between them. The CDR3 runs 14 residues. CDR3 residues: CASSLAGGSYEQYF. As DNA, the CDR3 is TGCGCCAGCAGCTTGGCCGGGGGAAGCTACGAGCAGTACTTC.

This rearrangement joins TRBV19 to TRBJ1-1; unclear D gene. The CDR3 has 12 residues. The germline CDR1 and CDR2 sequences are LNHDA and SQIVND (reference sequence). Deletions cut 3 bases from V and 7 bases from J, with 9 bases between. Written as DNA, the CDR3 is TGTGCCAGTAGTATCTTCGACGGTGAAGCTTTCTTT. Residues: CASSIFDGEAFF.

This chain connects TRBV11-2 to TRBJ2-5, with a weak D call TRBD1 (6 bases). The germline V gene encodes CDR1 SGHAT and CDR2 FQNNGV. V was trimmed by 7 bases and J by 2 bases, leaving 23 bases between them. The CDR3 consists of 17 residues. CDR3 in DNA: TGTGCCAGCACCTCAAGGTCCAGGACAGATCCACAAGAGACCCAGTACTTC. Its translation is CASTSRSRTDPQETQYF.

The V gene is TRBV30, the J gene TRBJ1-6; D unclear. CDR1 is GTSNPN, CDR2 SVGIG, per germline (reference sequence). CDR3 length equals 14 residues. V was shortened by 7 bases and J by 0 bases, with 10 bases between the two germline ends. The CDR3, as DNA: TGTGCCTTCCAGTGGAGCTCCTATAATTCACCCCTCCACTTT. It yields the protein CAFQWSSYNSPLHF.

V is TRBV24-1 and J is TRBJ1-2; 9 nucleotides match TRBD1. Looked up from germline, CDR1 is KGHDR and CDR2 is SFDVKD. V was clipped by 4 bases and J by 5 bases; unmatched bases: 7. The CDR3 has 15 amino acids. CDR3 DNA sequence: TGTGCCACCAGTGACTCAGGGACAGGGTTGTATGGCTACACCTTC. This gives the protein CATSDSGTGLYGYTF.

The CDR3 spells CASYLAPGRNTEAFF. CDR3 nucleotides: TGTGCCAGCTACTTAGCCCCGGGGCGGAACACTGAAGCTTTCTTT. The chain employs TRBV28 and TRBJ1-1, with D possibly matching TRBD1 (5 bases). V was cut by 8 bases and J by 1 base, with 17 bases left in between. This CDR3 contains 15 residues. CDR1 and CDR2 from the germline V gene are MDHEN and SYDVKM.

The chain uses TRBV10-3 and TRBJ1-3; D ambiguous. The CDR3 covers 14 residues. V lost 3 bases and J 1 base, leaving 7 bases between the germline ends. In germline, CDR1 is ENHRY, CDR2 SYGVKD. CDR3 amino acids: CAISDRFSGNTIYF. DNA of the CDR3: TGTGCCATCAGTGATAGGTTTTCTGGAAACACCATATATTTT.

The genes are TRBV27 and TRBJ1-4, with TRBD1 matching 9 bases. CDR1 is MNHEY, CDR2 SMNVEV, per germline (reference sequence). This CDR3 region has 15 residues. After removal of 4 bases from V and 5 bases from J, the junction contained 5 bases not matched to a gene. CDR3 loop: CASSSAGTGNEKLFF. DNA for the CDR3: TGTGCCAGCAGTTCCGCCGGGACAGGGAATGAAAAACTGTTTTTT.

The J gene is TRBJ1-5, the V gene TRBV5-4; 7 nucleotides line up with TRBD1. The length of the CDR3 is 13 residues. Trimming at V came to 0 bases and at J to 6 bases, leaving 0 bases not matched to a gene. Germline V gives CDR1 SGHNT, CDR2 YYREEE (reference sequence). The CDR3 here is CASSLDRGQPQHF. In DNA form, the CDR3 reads TGTGCCAGCAGCTTGGACAGGGGTCAGCCCCAGCATTTT. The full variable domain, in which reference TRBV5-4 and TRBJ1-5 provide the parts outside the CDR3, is ETGVTQSPTHLIKTRGQQVTLRCSSQSGHNTVSWYQQALGQGPQFIFQYYREEENGRGNFPPRFSGLQFPNYSSELNVNALELDDSALYLCASSLDRGQPQHFGDGTRLSIL.

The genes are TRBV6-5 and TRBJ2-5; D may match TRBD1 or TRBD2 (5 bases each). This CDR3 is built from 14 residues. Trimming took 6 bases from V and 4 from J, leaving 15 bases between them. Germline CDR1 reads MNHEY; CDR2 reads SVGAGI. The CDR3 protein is CASSPGPIGETQYF. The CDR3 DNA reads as TGTGCCAGCAGCCCGGGACCCATAGGAGAGACCCAGTACTTC.

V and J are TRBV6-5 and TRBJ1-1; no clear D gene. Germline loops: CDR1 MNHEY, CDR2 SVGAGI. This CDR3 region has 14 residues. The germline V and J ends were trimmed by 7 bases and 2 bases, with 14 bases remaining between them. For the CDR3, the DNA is TGTGCCAGCATACCACCGGGGAGAAACACTGAAGCTTTCTTT. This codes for CASIPPGRNTEAFF.

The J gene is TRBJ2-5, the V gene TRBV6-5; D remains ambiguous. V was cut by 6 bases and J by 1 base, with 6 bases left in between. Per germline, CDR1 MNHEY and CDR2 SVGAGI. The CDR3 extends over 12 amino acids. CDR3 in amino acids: CASSRSQETQYF. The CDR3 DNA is TGTGCCAGCAGCCGCTCCCAAGAGACCCAGTACTTC.

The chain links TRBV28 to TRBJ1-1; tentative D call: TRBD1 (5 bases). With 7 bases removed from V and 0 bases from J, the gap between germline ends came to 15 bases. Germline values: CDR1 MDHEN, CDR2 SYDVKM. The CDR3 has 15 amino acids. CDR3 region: CASKSGRVVNTEAFF. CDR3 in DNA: TGTGCCAGCAAAAGCGGCAGGGTTGTGAACACTGAAGCTTTCTTT.

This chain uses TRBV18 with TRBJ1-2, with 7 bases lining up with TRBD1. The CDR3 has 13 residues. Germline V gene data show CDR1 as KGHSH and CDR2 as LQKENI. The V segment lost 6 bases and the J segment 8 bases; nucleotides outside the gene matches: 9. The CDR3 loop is CASSETGPLGYTF. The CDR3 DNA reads TGTGCCAGCTCCGAGACAGGGCCCCTGGGCTACACCTTC. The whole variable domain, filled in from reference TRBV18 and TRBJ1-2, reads NAGVMQNPRHLVRRRGQEARLRCSPMKGHSHVYWYRQLPEEGLKFMVYLQKENIIDESGMPKERFSAEFPKEGPSILRIQQVVRGDSAAYFCASSETGPLGYTFGSGTRLTVV.